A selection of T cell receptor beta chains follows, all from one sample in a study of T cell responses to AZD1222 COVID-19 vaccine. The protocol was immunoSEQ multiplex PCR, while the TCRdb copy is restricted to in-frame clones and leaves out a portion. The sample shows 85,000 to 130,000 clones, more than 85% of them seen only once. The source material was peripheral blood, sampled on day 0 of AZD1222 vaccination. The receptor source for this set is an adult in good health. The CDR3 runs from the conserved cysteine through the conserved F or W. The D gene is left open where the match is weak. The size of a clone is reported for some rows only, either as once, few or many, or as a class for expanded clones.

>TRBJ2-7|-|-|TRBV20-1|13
TGCAGTGCTATTGAGGGGGTATTATCCGAGCAGTACTTC
CSAIEGVLSEQYF
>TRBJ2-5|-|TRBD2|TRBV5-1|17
TGCGCCAGCAGCTTGGCGGTAGCTAGCGGGGGCCAAGAGACCCAGTACTTC
CASSLAVASGGQETQYF
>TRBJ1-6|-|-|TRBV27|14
TGTGCCAGCAGTTTGTGGAGGGAGAATTCACCCCTCCACTTT
CASSLWRENSPLHF
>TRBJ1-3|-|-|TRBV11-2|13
TGTGCCAGCAGCTTAGGCCCTGGAAACACCATATATTTT
CASSLGPGNTIYF
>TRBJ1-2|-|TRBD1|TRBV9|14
TGTGCCAGCAGGAGCCGGGACAGGGACCATGGCTACACCTTC
CASRSRDRDHGYTF
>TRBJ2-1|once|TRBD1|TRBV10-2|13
TGCGCCAGCAGTGCGACAGGGTTCCATGAGCAGTTCTTC
CASSATGFHEQFF
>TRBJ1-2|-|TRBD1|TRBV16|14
TGTGCCAGCAGCCAATCCCAGGGGGCGGAGGGCTACACCTTC
CASSQSQGAEGYTF
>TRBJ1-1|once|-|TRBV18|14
TGTGCCAGCTCACCGGGGGGGGTGAACACTGAAGCTTTCTTT
CASSPGGVNTEAFF
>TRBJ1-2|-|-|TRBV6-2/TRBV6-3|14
TGTGCCAGCAGTAAAGGCGCAGCAGTCTATGGCTACACCTTC
CASSKGAAVYGYTF
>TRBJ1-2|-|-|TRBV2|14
TGTGCCAGCGCTCAAGGCAAGACCCGTCGGGGCTACACCTTC
CASAQGKTRRGYTF
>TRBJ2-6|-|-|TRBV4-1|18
TGCGCCAGCAGCCATCCGGCGAAACAGTCCTCTGGGGCCAACGTCCTGACTTTC
CASSHPAKQSSGANVLTF
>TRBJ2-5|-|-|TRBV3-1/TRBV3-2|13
TGTGCCAGCAGCCCCGATCAACAAGAGACCCAGTACTTC
CASSPDQQETQYF
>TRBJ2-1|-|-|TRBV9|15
TGTGCCAGCAGCGTAGAAGGTTTGTCAGACAATGAGCAGTTCTTC
CASSVEGLSDNEQFF
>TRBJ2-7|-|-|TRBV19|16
TGTGCCAGTAGTATACATAGGGGCGGAATCTCCTACGAGCAGTACTTC
CASSIHRGGISYEQYF
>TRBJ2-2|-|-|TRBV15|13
TGTGCCACCCGTACAGCCAACACCGGGGAGCTGTTTTTT
CATRTANTGELFF
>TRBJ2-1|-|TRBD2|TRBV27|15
TGTGCCAGCAGACCGGGCCTAGCGGGAGCCGGAGAGCAGTTCTTC
CASRPGLAGAGEQFF
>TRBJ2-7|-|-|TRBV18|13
TGTGCCAGCTCAGAGGGCTATTCCGCCGAGCAGTACTTC
CASSEGYSAEQYF
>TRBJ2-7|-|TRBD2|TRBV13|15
TGTGCCAGCAGCTTAGGCCTTGGGCTAGCGGTGGAGCAGTACTTC
CASSLGLGLAVEQYF
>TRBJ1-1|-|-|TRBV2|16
TGTGCCAGCAGTGAAGGGACAGCTCGCATGAACACTGAAGCTTTCTTT
CASSEGTARMNTEAFF
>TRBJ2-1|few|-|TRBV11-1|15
TGTGCCAGCAGCTTAGAAGCGTCATATTACAATGAGCAGTTCTTC
CASSLEASYYNEQFF
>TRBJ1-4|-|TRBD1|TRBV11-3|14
TGTGCCAGCAGCTTCGGGACAGGGGCTGAAAAACTGTTTTTT
CASSFGTGAEKLFF
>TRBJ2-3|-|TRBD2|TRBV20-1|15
TGCAGTGCTAGTGGGACTAGCGGGAGAGGGGATACGCAGTATTTT
CSASGTSGRGDTQYF
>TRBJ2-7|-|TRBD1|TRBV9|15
TGTGCCAGCAGCGTAAGTCAGGGGGAAACCTACGAGCAGTACTTC
CASSVSQGETYEQYF
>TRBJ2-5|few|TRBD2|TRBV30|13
TGTGCCTGGAGGACTAGCGGGAGTGCGAATCTGTACTTC
CAWRTSGSANLYF
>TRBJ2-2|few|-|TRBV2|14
TGTGCCAGCAGTGAGTCCACGAACACCGGGGAGCTGTTTTTT
CASSESTNTGELFF
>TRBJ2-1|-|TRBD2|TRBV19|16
TGTGCCAGTAGTAACCGAGGGGAGGGGTTCTACAATGAGCAGTTCTTC
CASSNRGEGFYNEQFF
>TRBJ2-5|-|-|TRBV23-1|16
TGCGCCAGCAGTCAGAGTGGGGGATACGCTCAAGAGACCCAGTACTTC
CASSQSGGYAQETQYF
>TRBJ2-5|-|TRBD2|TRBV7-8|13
TGTGCCAGCATAGTTGGGCGGGAGGAGACCCAGTACTTC
CASIVGREETQYF
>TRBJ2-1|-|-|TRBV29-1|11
TGCAGCGTTGAAAGAGGTCGTGAGCAGTTCTTC
CSVERGREQFF
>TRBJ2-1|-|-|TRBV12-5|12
TGTGCTAGTTCGGACTCGTACAATGAGCAGTTCTTC
CASSDSYNEQFF
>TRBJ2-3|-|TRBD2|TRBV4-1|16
TGCGCCAGCAGCCAAGAACCGGGACTAGCAGGAGATACGCAGTATTTT
CASSQEPGLAGDTQYF